The clone carrying this TCR beta chain was detected a few times. The data belong to a study of identical twins. CDR1 SEHNR and CDR2 FQNEAQ come from the germline V gene (reference sequence). The CDR3 loop spans 15 amino acids. Trimming took 5 bases from V and 4 from J; bases not matched to a gene: 7. TCRdb re-called the 5' RACE reads with MiXCR, one entry per CDR3 protein. The sample yields 300,000 to 400,000 distinct CDR3 sequences, approximately 13% seen once. These records were also assigned to another study, of yellow fever vaccine responses in identical twins.

This chain uses TRBV7-9 with TRBJ2-1; 8 nucleotides align to TRBD2. The sequence came from a woman under 30 in good health. Sequencing used CD8+ T cells sorted from blood. CDR3 region: CASSPPTSEYNEQFF. The CDR3 coding sequence is TGTGCCAGCAGCCCACCGACTAGCGAGTACAATGAGCAGTTCTTC. Complete variable domain (other parts from reference TRBV7-9 and TRBJ2-1): DTGVSQNPRHKITKRGQNVTFRCDPISEHNRLYWYRQTLGQGPEFLTYFQNEAQLEKSRLLSDRFSAERPKGSFSTLEIQRTEQGDSAMYLCASSPPTSEYNEQFFGPGTRLTVL.